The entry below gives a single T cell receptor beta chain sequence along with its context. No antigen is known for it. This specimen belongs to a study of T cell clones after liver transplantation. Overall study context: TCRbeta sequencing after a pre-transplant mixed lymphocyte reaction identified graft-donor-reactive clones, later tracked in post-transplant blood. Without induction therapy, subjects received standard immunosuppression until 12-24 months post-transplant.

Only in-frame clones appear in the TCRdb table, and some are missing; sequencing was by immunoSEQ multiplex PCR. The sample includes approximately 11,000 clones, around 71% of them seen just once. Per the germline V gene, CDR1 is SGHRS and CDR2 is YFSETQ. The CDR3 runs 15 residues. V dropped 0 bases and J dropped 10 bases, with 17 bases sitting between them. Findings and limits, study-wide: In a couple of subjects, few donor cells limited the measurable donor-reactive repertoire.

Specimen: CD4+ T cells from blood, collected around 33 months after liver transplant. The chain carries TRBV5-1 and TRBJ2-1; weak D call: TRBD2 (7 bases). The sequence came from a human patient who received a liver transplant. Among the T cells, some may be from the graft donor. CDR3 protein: CASSLEGGPSSEQFF. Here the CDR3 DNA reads TGCGCCAGCAGCTTGGAGGGGGGGCCCTCTTCCGAGCAGTTCTTC.